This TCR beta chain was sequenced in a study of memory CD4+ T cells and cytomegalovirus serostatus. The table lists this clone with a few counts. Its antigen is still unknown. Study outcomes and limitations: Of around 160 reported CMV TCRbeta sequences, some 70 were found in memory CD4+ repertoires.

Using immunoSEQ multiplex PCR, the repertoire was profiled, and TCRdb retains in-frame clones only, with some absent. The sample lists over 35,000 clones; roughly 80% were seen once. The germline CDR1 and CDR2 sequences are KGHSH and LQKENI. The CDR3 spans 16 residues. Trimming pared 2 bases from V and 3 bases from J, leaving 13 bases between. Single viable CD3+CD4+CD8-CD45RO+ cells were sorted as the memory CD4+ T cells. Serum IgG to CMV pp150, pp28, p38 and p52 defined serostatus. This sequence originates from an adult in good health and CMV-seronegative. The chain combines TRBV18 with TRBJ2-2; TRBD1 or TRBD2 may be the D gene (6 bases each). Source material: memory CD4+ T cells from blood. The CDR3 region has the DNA TGTGCCAGCTCACCATCTAGGGGGGCCGACACCGGGGAGCTGTTTTTT. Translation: CASSPSRGADTGELFF.